This TCR beta chain was documented in a study of shared clonotypes between healthy human individuals. Study-wide findings and caveats: Relative to their counterparts shared across all four donors, non-shared clonotypes exhibited diminished generation probabilities. It was anticipated that sequencing depth would influence how many clonotypes donors shared. Generally, naive subsets came out with larger estimated richness than memory subsets.

Assay used: immunoSEQ multiplex PCR; TCRdb lists only in-frame clones, some missing. The table shows 2,500,000 or so clones, with 90% to 95% occurring only once. As regards this clone: Antigen specificity is unknown.

This CDR3 has 18 amino acids. The V gene lost 4 bases and the J gene lost 7 bases, with 25 bases spanning the gap. Per germline, CDR1 MNHEY and CDR2 SMNVEV (reference sequence). The receptor comes from a man younger than 35 in good health. J is TRBJ1-4 and V is TRBV27; D gene unclear. The sample comprised naive CD4+ T cells sorted from blood. The subset was: CD45RA+ positively selected. CDR3 sequence reads: CASSSGNWYEGIGEKLFF. In DNA form, the CDR3 reads TGTGCCAGCAGTTCCGGTAATTGGTACGAGGGCATCGGTGAAAAACTGTTTTTT.